This T cell receptor beta chain was recorded in a study of blood T cells in healthy people across ages. A second PCR of roughly 7 to 11 cycles used a sample-barcoded 5' primer and a J-beta primer mix. Each TCR beta cDNA got a 12-nucleotide random molecular identifier. One entry per CDR3 protein results from TCRdb running MiXCR on the 5' RACE reads. Of 1.5 million to 2 million distinct CDR3 sequences detected, more than 35% appear once; the ten largest clones hold roughly 23%. This CDR3 is built from 14 residues. Trimming pared 4 bases from V and 0 bases from J, leaving 10 bases between. Germline assignment: CDR1 SEHNR and CDR2 FQNEAQ (reference sequence).

Sequenced sample: blood. J is TRBJ2-7 and V is TRBV7-9; D unresolved. The receptor comes from a human donor in good health. CDR3 region: CASSSPTLSYEQYF. In DNA form, the CDR3 reads TGTGCCAGCAGCTCCCCTACACTCTCCTACGAGCAGTACTTC.